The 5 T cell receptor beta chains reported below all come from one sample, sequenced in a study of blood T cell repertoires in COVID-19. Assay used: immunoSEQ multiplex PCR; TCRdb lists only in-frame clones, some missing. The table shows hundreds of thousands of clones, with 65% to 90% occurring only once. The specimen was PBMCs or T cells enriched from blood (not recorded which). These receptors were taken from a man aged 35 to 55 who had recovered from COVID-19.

CDR3: CAWSIAGAPGQYF. The CDR3 region has the DNA TGTGCCTGGAGTATAGCGGGAGCCCCGGGACAGTACTTC. The rearrangement links TRBV30 to TRBJ2-7; 9 bases agree with TRBD2. J lost 10 bases, V lost 2 bases, and 9 bases had no gene match. Germline V gene data show CDR1 as GTSNPN and CDR2 as SVGIG (reference sequence). The CDR3 covers 13 residues.

The CDR3 sequence is CASSPFGVVMSSYNEQFF. CDR3 DNA: TGTGCCAGCAGCCCCTTCGGTGTGGTCATGAGCTCCTACAATGAGCAGTTCTTC. The chain couples TRBV7-6 to TRBJ2-1; D is undetermined. Per the germline V gene, CDR1 is SGHVS and CDR2 is FNYEAQ. The CDR3 contains 18 residues. V dropped 5 bases and J dropped 0 bases, with 20 bases sitting between them.

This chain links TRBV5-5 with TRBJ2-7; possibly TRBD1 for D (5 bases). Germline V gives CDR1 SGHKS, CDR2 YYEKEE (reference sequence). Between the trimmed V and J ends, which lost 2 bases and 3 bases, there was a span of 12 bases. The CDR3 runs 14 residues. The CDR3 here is CASSFATGGYEQYF. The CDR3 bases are TGTGCCAGCAGCTTCGCTACAGGCGGCTACGAGCAGTACTTC.

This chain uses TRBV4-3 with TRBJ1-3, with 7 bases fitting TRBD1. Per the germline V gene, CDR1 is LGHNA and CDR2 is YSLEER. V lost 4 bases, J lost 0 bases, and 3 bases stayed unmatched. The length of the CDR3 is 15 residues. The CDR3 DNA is TGCGCCAGCAGCCGGGACAGATCCTCTGGAAACACCATATATTTT. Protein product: CASSRDRSSGNTIYF.

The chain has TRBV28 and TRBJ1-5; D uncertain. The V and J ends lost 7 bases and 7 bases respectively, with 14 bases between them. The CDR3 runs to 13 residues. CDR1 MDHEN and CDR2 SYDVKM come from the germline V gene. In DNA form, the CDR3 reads TGTGCCAGCAACACACGGGTTGACCAGCCCCAGCATTTT. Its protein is CASNTRVDQPQHF.